This is a list of T cell receptor beta chains from one sample in a study of a mutant IDH1 vaccine in newly diagnosed glioma. Using immunoSEQ multiplex PCR, the repertoire was profiled, and TCRdb retains in-frame clones only, with some absent. The sample holds 50,000 to 70,000 clones; under 90% are singletons and the top ten take less than 15%. The antigens these receptors bind are not known. The sample was PBMCs, taken from a glioma patient whose treatment included an IDH1 peptide vaccine. These receptors were collected from a man aged 18 to 29 with glioma. Each CDR3 is given with its conserved first and last residue. A D gene is named only where the DNA matches it firmly. A clone size is listed for some rows: how often the clone was seen (once, few, many), or a class if it is expanded.

j_gene | abundance | d_gene | v_gene | len | CDR3aa | CDR3nt
TRBJ1-3 | . | . | TRBV18 | 12 | CASSPRGNTIYF | TGTGCCAGCTCACCACGCGGAAACACCATATATTTT
TRBJ1-2 | once | TRBD1 | TRBV25-1 | 15 | CASSELGQGGYGYTF | TGTGCCAGCAGTGAATTGGGACAGGGAGGCTATGGCTACACCTTC
TRBJ2-3 | once | . | TRBV29-1 | 14 | CSVGVLARTDTQYF | TGCAGCGTTGGTGTGCTGGCCCGCACAGATACGCAGTATTTT
TRBJ1-2 | . | . | TRBV5-4 | 15 | CASSPRGAQDGGYTF | TGTGCCAGCAGCCCCCGGGGGGCGCAGGACGGTGGCTACACCTTC
TRBJ1-5 | few | . | TRBV18 | 13 | CASSPGSGQPQHF | TGTGCCAGCTCACCAGGGTCTGGGCAGCCCCAGCATTTT
TRBJ1-5 | . | . | TRBV7-8 | 14 | CASSLATRGQPQHF | TGTGCCAGCAGCTTAGCCACCCGAGGGCAGCCCCAGCATTTT
TRBJ1-1 | . | . | TRBV19 | 13 | CASGRGYGTEAFF | TGTGCCAGCGGTCGTGGGTACGGCACTGAAGCTTTCTTT
TRBJ1-5 | . | . | TRBV6-5 | 14 | CASSHLPGNQPQHF | TGTGCCAGCAGCCACCTACCGGGGAATCAGCCCCAGCATTTT
TRBJ2-2 | . | . | TRBV11-3 | 15 | CASSLGLGNTGELFF | TGTGCCAGCAGCTTAGGTCTAGGGAACACCGGGGAGCTGTTTTTT
TRBJ2-7 | . | TRBD2 | TRBV11-2 | 19 | CASSFSIRASGSVHYEQYF | TGTGCCAGCAGCTTCAGTATAAGGGCTAGCGGGAGTGTCCACTACGAGCAGTACTTC
TRBJ1-2 | . | . | TRBV7-9 | 14 | CASSLVTRGYGYTF | TGTGCCAGCAGCCTCGTGACAAGGGGCTATGGCTACACCTTC
TRBJ2-3 | . | . | TRBV7-2 | 12 | CASSVNTDTQYF | TGTGCCAGCAGCGTAAACACAGATACGCAGTATTTT
TRBJ1-1 | . | . | TRBV5-6 | 15 | CASSLVRRQNTEAFF | TGTGCCAGCAGCTTGGTTAGGCGACAGAACACTGAAGCTTTCTTT
TRBJ2-1 | . | . | TRBV7-3 | 13 | CASSLGAYNEQFF | TGTGCCAGCAGCTTAGGGGCCTACAATGAGCAGTTCTTC
TRBJ1-1 | once | TRBD1 | TRBV2 | 15 | CASKHRDRAVAEAFF | TGTGCCAGCAAACATCGGGACAGGGCGGTAGCTGAAGCTTTCTTT
TRBJ1-1 | few | . | TRBV5-4 | 11 | CASSLVQEAFF | TGTGCCAGCAGCTTGGTGCAGGAAGCTTTCTTT
TRBJ1-2 | . | . | TRBV28 | 17 | CASRKPGTPFTNYGYTF | TGTGCCAGCAGGAAACCCGGGACACCTTTTACTAACTATGGCTACACCTTC
TRBJ2-2 | . | TRBD1 | TRBV28 | 14 | CASNKDRGIGELFF | TGTGCCAGCAACAAGGACAGGGGAATCGGGGAGCTGTTTTTT
TRBJ2-3 | once | TRBD1 | TRBV7-8 | 14 | CASSSDRGLDTQYF | TGTGCCAGCAGCTCGGACAGGGGGTTAGATACGCAGTATTTT
TRBJ2-1 | once | TRBD1 | TRBV2 | 12 | CASSVSDRVRFF | TGTGCCAGCAGTGTCTCGGACAGGGTTCGGTTCTTC
TRBJ2-7 | once | . | TRBV4-3 | 14 | CASSQDGGSYEQYF | TGCGCCAGCAGCCAAGATGGGGGATCCTACGAGCAGTACTTC
TRBJ2-7 | . | TRBD2 | TRBV7-9 | 17 | CASSSQGAGGLAYEQYF | TGTGCCAGCAGCTCCCAAGGGGCGGGAGGTCTCGCCTACGAGCAGTACTTC
TRBJ2-3 | . | . | TRBV15 | 15 | CATSRERSGADTQYF | TGTGCCACCAGCAGAGAAAGGAGTGGGGCAGATACGCAGTATTTT
TRBJ1-3 | . | . | TRBV6-5 | 15 | CASSRQGRSGNTIYF | TGTGCCAGCAGTCGCCAGGGACGCTCTGGAAACACCATATATTTT
TRBJ2-1 | . | TRBD1 | TRBV9 | 14 | CASSDRDRDNEQFF | TGTGCCAGCAGCGACCGGGACAGGGACAATGAGCAGTTCTTC
TRBJ2-7 | . | . | TRBV4-3 | 16 | CASSQDLAQKVYEQYF | TGCGCCAGCAGCCAAGATCTGGCACAAAAAGTCTACGAGCAGTACTTC
TRBJ2-3 | . | TRBD2 | TRBV5-6 | 15 | CASSLISGGGDTQYF | TGTGCCAGCAGCTTGATCAGCGGGGGGGGAGATACGCAGTATTTT
TRBJ1-3 | . | . | TRBV6-1 | 16 | CASSEEGPYFGNTIYF | TGTGCCAGCAGTGAAGAAGGACCTTATTTTGGAAACACCATATATTTT
TRBJ1-5 | . | . | TRBV28 | 16 | CASSFPGQYSNQPQHF | TGTGCCAGCAGTTTTCCCGGACAGTATAGCAATCAGCCCCAGCATTTT
TRBJ1-6 | . | . | TRBV4-3 | 15 | CASSQETVSNSPLHF | TGCGCCAGCAGCCAAGAAACAGTCAGCAATTCACCCCTCCACTTT
TRBJ2-7 | . | . | TRBV5-6 | 16 | CASSSWSWQQIYEQYF | TGTGCCAGCAGCTCTTGGAGTTGGCAGCAAATCTACGAGCAGTACTTC
TRBJ2-1 | once | TRBD2 | TRBV14 | 17 | CASSQGYSGRADNEQFF | TGTGCCAGCAGCCAAGGATACAGCGGGAGGGCCGACAATGAGCAGTTCTTC
TRBJ1-1 | . | . | TRBV29-1 | 13 | CSVDKGGHTEAFF | TGCAGCGTTGACAAAGGGGGTCACACTGAAGCTTTCTTT
TRBJ1-3 | . | TRBD1 | TRBV6-6 | 16 | CASSPPGTVTGNTIYF | TGTGCCAGCAGTCCACCGGGGACAGTCACTGGAAACACCATATATTTT
TRBJ2-7 | . | TRBD1 | TRBV6-1 | 17 | CASSDFFGTGRPYEQYF | TGTGCCAGCAGTGATTTCTTTGGGACAGGCCGCCCCTACGAGCAGTACTTC
TRBJ1-2 | . | . | TRBV5-1 | 14 | CASSRMRGEYGYTF | TGCGCCAGCAGCAGGATGCGGGGAGAGTATGGCTACACCTTC
TRBJ1-6 | . | . | TRBV5-1 | 14 | CASSLPGPNSPLHF | TGCGCCAGCAGCTTGCCGGGCCCAAATTCACCCCTCCACTTT
TRBJ2-7 | . | . | TRBV5-5 | 15 | CASSLVVSDSYEQYF | TGTGCCAGCAGCTTGGTGGTCTCAGATTCCTACGAGCAGTACTTC
TRBJ1-1 | . | . | TRBV11-2 | 15 | CASSFGGVGRFEAFF | TGTGCCAGCAGCTTTGGGGGGGTGGGTCGATTTGAAGCTTTCTTT
TRBJ2-5 | . | . | TRBV6-6 | 14 | CASRPRLEGETQYF | TGTGCCAGCAGGCCGAGACTTGAGGGTGAGACCCAGTACTTC
TRBJ2-3 | . | TRBD2 | TRBV10-3 | 18 | CAISESRQERESTDTQYF | TGTGCCATCAGTGAGTCGAGGCAGGAGCGGGAGAGCACAGATACGCAGTATTTT
TRBJ2-5 | . | . | TRBV14 | 15 | CASSQSRTGKEIQYF | TGTGCCAGCAGCCAATCTCGAACAGGGAAAGAGATCCAGTACTTC
TRBJ2-4 | once | TRBD1 | TRBV7-2 | 17 | CASSLRGTGDAGNIQYF | TGTGCCAGCAGCTTACGTGGGACAGGGGACGCCGGAAACATTCAGTACTTC
TRBJ1-1 | . | . | TRBV7-2 | 15 | CASSFLKQIQSEAFF | TGTGCCAGCAGCTTCTTAAAACAGATCCAATCTGAAGCTTTCTTT
TRBJ1-2 | . | . | TRBV7-2 | 16 | CASSLAWGAANYGYTF | TGTGCCAGCAGCTTAGCTTGGGGGGCTGCTAACTATGGCTACACCTTC
TRBJ1-5 | . | . | TRBV18 | 15 | CASSPREVVGQPQHF | TGTGCCAGCTCACCGCGGGAGGTTGTGGGCCAGCCCCAGCATTTT
TRBJ1-2 | . | TRBD1 | TRBV6-1 | 16 | CASSEIEGAGLGGYTF | TGTGCCAGCAGTGAAATCGAGGGGGCAGGTCTTGGCGGCTACACCTTC
TRBJ2-7 | . | . | TRBV7-3 | 15 | CASSPFGGQTYEQYF | TGTGCCAGCAGCCCCTTCGGGGGCCAAACCTACGAGCAGTACTTC
TRBJ2-7 | . | . | TRBV2 | 13 | CASSDGSYYEQYF | TGTGCCAGCAGTGACGGAAGCTACTACGAGCAGTACTTC
TRBJ2-7 | . | . | TRBV5-1 | 14 | CASSPTGLNYEQYF | TGCGCCAGCAGCCCAACGGGACTGAATTACGAGCAGTACTTC
TRBJ2-5 | . | . | TRBV9 | 13 | CASSVEVKETQYF | TGTGCCAGCAGCGTCGAGGTTAAAGAGACCCAGTACTTC
TRBJ1-2 | . | . | TRBV28 | 12 | CASSWTLYGYTF | TGTGCCAGCAGCTGGACGTTGTATGGCTACACCTTC
TRBJ2-7 | . | . | TRBV5-1 | 13 | CASSLGESYEQYF | TGCGCCAGCAGCTTGGGGGAATCCTACGAGCAGTACTTC
TRBJ1-4 | . | TRBD1 | TRBV29-1 | 14 | CSVRTGGSVEKLFF | TGCAGCGTGAGGACAGGGGGTTCCGTTGAAAAACTGTTTTTT
TRBJ1-2 | . | . | TRBV2 | 12 | CASSGGWNGYTF | TGTGCCAGCAGTGGCGGGTGGAATGGCTACACCTTC
TRBJ2-4 | once | . | TRBV25-1 | 15 | CASSDIRAGGNIQYF | TGTGCCAGCAGTGATATCAGGGCGGGTGGGAACATTCAGTACTTC
TRBJ2-1 | once | . | TRBV27 | 13 | CASSGSQRNEQFF | TGTGCCAGCAGTGGGTCCCAGAGGAATGAGCAGTTCTTC
TRBJ2-1 | . | . | TRBV9 | 17 | CASSVTPGTPGTNEQFF | TGTGCCAGCAGCGTAACACCGGGGACTCCCGGGACAAATGAGCAGTTCTTC
TRBJ2-7 | once | . | TRBV5-1 | 12 | CASGLSSYEQYF | TGCGCCAGCGGTCTGAGCTCCTACGAGCAGTACTTC